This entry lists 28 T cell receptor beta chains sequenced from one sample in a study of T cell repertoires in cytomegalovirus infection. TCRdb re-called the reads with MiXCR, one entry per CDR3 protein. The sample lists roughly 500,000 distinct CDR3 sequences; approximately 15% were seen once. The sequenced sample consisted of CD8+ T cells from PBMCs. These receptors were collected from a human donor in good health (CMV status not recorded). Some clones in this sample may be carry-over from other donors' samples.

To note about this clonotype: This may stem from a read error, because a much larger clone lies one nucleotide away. The CDR3 DNA follows: TGTGCCAGCAGTGAATGGACAGGGGGCGAATATGGCTACGCCTTC. Protein: CASSEWTGGEYGYAF. This chain uses TRBV6-1 with TRBJ1-2; the match to TRBD1 covers 11 bases. The CDR3 is 15 residues long. Germline values: CDR1 MNHNS, CDR2 SASEGT.

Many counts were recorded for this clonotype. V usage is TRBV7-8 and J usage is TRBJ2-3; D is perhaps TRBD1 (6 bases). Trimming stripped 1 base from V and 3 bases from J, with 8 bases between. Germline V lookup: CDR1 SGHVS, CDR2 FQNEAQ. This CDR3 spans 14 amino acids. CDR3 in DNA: TGTGCCAGCAGCTTAGACAGGGTAACAGATACGCAGTATTTT. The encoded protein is CASSLDRVTDTQYF.

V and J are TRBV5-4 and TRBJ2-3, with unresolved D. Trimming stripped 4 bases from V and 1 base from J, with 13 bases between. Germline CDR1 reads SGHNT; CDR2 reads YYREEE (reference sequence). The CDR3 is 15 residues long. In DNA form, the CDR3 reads TGTGCCAGCAGCAGAAAAAAGGTCGGCACAGATACGCAGTATTTT. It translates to CASSRKKVGTDTQYF.

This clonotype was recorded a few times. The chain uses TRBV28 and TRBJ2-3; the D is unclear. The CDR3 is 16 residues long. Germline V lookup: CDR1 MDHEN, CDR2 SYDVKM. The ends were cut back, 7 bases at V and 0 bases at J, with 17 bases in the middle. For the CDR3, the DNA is TGTGCCAGCACCCTAAACGGCCCTACTAGCACAGATACGCAGTATTTT. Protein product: CASTLNGPTSTDTQYF.

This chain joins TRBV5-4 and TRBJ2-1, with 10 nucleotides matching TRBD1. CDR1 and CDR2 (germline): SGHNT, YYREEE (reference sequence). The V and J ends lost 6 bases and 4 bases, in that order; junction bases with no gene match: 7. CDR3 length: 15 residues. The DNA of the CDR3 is TGTGCCAGCAATTGGGACAGGGGCCTTTACAATGAGCAGTTCTTC. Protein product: CASNWDRGLYNEQFF.

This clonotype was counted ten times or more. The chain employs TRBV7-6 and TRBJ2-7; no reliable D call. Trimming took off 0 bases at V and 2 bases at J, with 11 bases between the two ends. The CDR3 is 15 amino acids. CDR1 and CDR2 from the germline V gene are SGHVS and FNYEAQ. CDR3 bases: TGTGCCAGCAGCTTAGCCTCAGCTAGGCCCTACGAGCAGTACTTC. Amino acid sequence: CASSLASARPYEQYF.

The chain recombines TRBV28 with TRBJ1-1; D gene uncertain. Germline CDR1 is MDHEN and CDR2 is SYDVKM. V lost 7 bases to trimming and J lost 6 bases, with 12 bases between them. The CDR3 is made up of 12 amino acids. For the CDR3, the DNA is TGTGCCAGCATAGGACTCATCTCTGAAGCTTTCTTT. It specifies CASIGLISEAFF.

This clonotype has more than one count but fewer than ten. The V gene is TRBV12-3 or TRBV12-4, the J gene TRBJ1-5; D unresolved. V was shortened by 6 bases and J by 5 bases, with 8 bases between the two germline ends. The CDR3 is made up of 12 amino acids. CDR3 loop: CASSPEDQPQHF. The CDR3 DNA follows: TGTGCCAGCAGCCCGGAGGATCAGCCCCAGCATTTT.

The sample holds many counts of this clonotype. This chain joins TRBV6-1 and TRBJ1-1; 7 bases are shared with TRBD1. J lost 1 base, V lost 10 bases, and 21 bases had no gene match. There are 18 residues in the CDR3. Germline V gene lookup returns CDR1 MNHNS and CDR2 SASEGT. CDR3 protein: CATLLGTAMSWGNTEAFF. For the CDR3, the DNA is TGTGCCACCCTACTCGGGACAGCCATGTCTTGGGGGAACACTGAAGCTTTCTTT.

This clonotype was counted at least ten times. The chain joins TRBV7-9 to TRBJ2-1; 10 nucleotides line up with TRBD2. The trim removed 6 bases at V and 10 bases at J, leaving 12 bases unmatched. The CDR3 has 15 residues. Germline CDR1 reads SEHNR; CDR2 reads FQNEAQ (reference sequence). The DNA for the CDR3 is TGTGCCAGCAGTTACCCCGGGACTAGCGCGAACGAGCAGTTCTTC. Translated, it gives CASSYPGTSANEQFF.

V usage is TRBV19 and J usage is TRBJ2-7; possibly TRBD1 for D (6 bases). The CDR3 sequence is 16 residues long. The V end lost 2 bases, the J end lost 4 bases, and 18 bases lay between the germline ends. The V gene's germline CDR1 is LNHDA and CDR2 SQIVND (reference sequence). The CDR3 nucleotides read TGTGCCAGTAGTATACGGACAGCCGACATCAGGTACGAGCAGTACTTC. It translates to CASSIRTADIRYEQYF.

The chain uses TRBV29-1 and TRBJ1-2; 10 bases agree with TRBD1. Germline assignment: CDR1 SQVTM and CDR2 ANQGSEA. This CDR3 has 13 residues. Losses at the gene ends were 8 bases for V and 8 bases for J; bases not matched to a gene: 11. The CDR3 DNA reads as TGCAGCTGTCGCTTGGGACAGGGGAAAGGCTACACCTTC. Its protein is CSCRLGQGKGYTF.

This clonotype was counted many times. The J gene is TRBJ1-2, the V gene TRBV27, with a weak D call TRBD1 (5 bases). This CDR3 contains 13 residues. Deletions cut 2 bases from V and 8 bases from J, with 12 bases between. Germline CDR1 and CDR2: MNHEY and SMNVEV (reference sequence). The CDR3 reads CASSLGQGAGYTF. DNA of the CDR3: TGTGCCAGCAGTTTAGGGCAGGGAGCAGGCTACACCTTC.

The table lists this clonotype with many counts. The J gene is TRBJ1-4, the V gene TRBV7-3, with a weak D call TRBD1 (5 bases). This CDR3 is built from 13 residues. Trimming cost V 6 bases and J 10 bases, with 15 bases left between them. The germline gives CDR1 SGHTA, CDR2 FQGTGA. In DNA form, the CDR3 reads TGTGCCAGCAGTCTCCTTGGGGGGGGAAAACTGTTTTTT. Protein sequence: CASSLLGGGKLFF.

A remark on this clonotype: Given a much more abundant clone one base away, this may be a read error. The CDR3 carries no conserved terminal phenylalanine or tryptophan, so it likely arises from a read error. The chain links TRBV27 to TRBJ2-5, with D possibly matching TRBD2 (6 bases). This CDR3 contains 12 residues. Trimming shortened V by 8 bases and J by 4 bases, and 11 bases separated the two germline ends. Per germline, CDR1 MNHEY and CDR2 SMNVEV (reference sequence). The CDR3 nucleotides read TGTGCCAGCCAGGGTAGCGGAGAGACCCAGTACTTA. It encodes CASQGSGETQYL.

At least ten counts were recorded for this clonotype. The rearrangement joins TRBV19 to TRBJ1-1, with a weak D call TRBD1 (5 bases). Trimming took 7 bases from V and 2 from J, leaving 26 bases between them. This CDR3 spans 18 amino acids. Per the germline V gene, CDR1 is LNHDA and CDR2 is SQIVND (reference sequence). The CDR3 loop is CASNHPPGEGLKNTEAFF. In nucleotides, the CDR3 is TGTGCCAGTAATCATCCCCCTGGGGAGGGGCTAAAAAACACTGAAGCTTTCTTT.

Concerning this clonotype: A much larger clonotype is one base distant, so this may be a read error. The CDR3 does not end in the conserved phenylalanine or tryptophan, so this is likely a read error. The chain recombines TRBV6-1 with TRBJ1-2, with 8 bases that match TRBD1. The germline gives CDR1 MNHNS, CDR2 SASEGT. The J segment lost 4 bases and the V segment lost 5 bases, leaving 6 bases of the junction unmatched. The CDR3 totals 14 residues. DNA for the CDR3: TGTGCCAGCAGTTACGCCACAGGGGGCTATGGCTACACCTTA. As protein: CASSYATGGYGYTL.

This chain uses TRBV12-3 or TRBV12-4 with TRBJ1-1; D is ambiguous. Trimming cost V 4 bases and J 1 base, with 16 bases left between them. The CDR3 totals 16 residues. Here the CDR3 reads CASSYVGVRTNTEAFF. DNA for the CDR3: TGTGCCAGCAGTTACGTCGGGGTCAGGACGAACACTGAAGCTTTCTTT.

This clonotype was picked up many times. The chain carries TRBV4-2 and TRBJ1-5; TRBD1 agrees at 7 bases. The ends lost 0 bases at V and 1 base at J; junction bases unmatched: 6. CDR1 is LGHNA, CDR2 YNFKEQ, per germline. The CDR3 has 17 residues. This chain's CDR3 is CASSQEAGGLSNQPQHF. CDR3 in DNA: TGTGCCAGCAGCCAAGAGGCAGGGGGTCTAAGCAATCAGCCCCAGCATTTT.

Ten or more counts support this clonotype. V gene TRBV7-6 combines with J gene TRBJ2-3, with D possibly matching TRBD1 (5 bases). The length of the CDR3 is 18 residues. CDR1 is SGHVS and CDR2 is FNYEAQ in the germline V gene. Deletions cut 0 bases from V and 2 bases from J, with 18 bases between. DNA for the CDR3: TGTGCCAGCAGCTTAGCGGCGCAGGGCCTCTCCCCCACAGATACGCAGTATTTT. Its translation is CASSLAAQGLSPTDTQYF.

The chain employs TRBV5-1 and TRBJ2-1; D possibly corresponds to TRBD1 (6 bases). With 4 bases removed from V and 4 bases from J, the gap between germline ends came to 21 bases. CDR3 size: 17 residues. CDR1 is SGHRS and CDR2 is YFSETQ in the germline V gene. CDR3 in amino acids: CASSPAGEGARYNEQFF. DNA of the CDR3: TGCGCCAGCAGCCCGGCAGGGGAAGGGGCTCGGTACAATGAGCAGTTCTTC.

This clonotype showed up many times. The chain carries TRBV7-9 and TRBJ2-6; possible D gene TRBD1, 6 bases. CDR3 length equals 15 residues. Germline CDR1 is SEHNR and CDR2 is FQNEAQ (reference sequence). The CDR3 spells CALAGQSSGANVLTF. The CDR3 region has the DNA TGTGCTCTAGCAGGACAGAGCTCTGGGGCCAACGTCCTGACTTTC.

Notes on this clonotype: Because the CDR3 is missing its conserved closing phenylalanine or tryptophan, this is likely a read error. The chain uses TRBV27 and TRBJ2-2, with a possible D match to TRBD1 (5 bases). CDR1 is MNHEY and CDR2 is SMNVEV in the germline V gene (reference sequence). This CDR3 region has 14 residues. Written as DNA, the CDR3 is TGTGCAAGCAGTCGTCAGGGAAAAACCGGGGAGCTGTTTTTA. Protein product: CASSRQGKTGELFL.

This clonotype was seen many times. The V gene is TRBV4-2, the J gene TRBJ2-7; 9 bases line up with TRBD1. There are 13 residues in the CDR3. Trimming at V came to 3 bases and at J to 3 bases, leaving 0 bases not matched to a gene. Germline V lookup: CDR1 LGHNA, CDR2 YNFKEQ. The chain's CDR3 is CASSQDRGYEQYF. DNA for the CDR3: TGTGCCAGCAGCCAGGACAGGGGCTACGAGCAGTACTTC.

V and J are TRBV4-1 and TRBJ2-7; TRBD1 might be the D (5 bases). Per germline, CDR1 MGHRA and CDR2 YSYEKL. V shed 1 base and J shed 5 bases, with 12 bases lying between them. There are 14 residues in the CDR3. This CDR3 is CASSQGGRADEQYF. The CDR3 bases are TGCGCCAGCAGCCAAGGTGGCAGGGCCGACGAGCAGTACTTC.

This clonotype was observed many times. As DNA, the CDR3 is TGTGCCAGCAGCTTACTGACGGGTGGGACCGGGGAGCTGTTTTTT. It specifies CASSLLTGGTGELFF. The V and J genes are TRBV7-3 and TRBJ2-2; D gene ambiguous. The germline V gene has CDR1 SGHTA and CDR2 FQGTGA. Trimming pared 2 bases from V and 5 bases from J, leaving 12 bases between. The CDR3 runs to 15 residues.

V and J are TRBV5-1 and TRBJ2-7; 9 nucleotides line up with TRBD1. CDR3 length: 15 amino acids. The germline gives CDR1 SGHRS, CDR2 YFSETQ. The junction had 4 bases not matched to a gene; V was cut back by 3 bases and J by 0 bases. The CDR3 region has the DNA TGCGCCAGCAGCTGGCGGGACAGGGTCTCCTACGAGCAGTACTTC. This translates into CASSWRDRVSYEQYF.

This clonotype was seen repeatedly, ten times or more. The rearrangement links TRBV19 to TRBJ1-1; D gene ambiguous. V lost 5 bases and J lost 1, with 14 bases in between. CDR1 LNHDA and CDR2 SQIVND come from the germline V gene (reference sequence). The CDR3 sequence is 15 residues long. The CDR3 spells CASSPRWTGNTEAFF. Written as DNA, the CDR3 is TGTGCCAGTAGTCCGCGTTGGACGGGGAACACTGAAGCTTTCTTT.